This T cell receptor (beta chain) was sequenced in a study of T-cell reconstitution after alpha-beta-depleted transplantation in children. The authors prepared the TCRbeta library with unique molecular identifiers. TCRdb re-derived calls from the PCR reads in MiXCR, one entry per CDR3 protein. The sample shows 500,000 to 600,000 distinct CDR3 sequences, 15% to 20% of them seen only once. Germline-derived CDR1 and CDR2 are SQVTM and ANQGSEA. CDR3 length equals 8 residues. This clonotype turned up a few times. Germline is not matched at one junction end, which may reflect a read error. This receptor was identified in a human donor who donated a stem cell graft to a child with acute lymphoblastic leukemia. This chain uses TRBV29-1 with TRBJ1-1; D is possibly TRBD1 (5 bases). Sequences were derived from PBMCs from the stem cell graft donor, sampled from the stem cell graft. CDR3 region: CSGGDRAF. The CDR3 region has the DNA TGCAGCGGGGGGGATCGGGCCTTT.